A selection of T cell receptor beta chains follows, all from one sample in a study of T cells in Graves' hyperthyroidism and ophthalmopathy. TCRdb reanalysed the multiplex PCR reads using MiXCR and keeps one entry per CDR3 protein. The sample has more than 550,000 distinct CDR3 sequences; 15% to 20% are singletons. The sequenced material came from blood. These receptors were obtained from a man between 50 and 59 years old with Graves' hyperthyroidism. The CDR3 runs from the conserved cysteine through the conserved F or W.

TRBV28	TRBJ2-1	CASSAPRGVEQFF
TRBV13	TRBJ2-5	CASSRTNQETQYF
TRBV20-1	TRBJ1-3	CSAKQQTIYF
TRBV7-7	TRBJ2-2	CASSFSGTSNTGELFF
TRBV6-1	TRBJ1-5	CASSPIGQGNQPQHF
TRBV19	TRBJ2-7	CASSPRDRSTYEQYF
TRBV7-9	TRBJ2-1	CASSMRTSGEYNEQFF
TRBV15	TRBJ2-1	CATSPKSSYNEQFF
TRBV9	TRBJ1-3	CASSVTGPNSGNTIYF
TRBV7-6	TRBJ2-2	CASSLTLGTSSTGELFF
TRBV30	TRBJ2-2	CAWRLKGQGNTGELFF
TRBV3-1	TRBJ2-2	CASRQGETSGNAGELFF
TRBV7-9	TRBJ2-1	CASSSPGPRWDEQFF
TRBV9	TRBJ2-2	CASSDRDSPGRGELFF
TRBV29-1	TRBJ2-3	CSTAKGLAGGPIQSTDTQYF
TRBV15	TRBJ1-6	CATSRDLAANSPLHF
TRBV30	TRBJ1-2	CAWSVRQGVSYGYTF
TRBV6-2/TRBV6-3	TRBJ1-2	CASSYRQGNFYGYTF
TRBV15	TRBJ2-7	CATSRTSGSEGYEQYF
TRBV6-1	TRBJ2-7	CASRARPSGSWAYEQYF
TRBV30	TRBJ1-1	CAWRTQGLYTEAFF
TRBV10-3	TRBJ2-6	CAISQGTDSGANVLTF
TRBV7-7	TRBJ2-1	CASSRNSLNEQFF
TRBV4-1	TRBJ1-1	CASSQALLNTEAFF
TRBV6-1	TRBJ1-2	CASSVSGTDDGYTF
TRBV5-1	TRBJ1-3	CASSPQGTANSGNTIYF
TRBV28	TRBJ1-2	CASSLGGQKNYGYTF
TRBV12-3/TRBV12-4	TRBJ1-2	CASSLEAVYGYTF
TRBV28	TRBJ2-7	CASSLPLGELKQQYF
TRBV24-1	TRBJ2-1	CATTGQNYNEQFF
TRBV6-1	TRBJ2-5	CASSEDLLAGSETQYF
TRBV7-9	TRBJ2-1	CASSRVAGEWNEQFF
TRBV2	TRBJ1-4	CASRAEPTNEKLFF
TRBV7-9	TRBJ2-7	CASSPRLADSDEQYF
TRBV14	TRBJ1-2	CASSPQGDRGYTF
TRBV12-3/TRBV12-4	TRBJ1-2	CASSLRRGGYTF